These T cell receptor beta chains were read from a single sample in a study of blood T cell repertoires in COVID-19. Data came from immunoSEQ multiplex PCR; TCRdb stores just in-frame clones and leaves some out. The sample records some 130,000 clones, 70% to 80% being singletons. Sequencing used peripheral blood. The receptors come from a man in his sixties who had recovered from COVID-19. CDR3s include the opening cysteine and the closing phenylalanine or tryptophan. Each record gives: clone size, D gene, V gene, J gene, CDR3 DNA, CDR3 protein. A D gene is named only where the DNA matches it firmly. Size is stated for part of the rows, as once, few or many counts, or as a class when the clone is expanded.

.	.	TRBV20-1	TRBJ2-3	TGCAGTGCTGCTCACTCAGATACGCAGTATTTT	CSAAHSDTQYF
.	TRBD1	TRBV5-8	TRBJ1-1	TGTGCCAGCAGCTTGGCGGAGGGACAGGGGGCTGAAGCTTTCTTT	CASSLAEGQGAEAFF
.	.	TRBV5-6	TRBJ1-1	TGTGCCAGCAGCCGGAAGGGGTTCGGGACTGAAGCTTTCTTT	CASSRKGFGTEAFF
.	.	TRBV9	TRBJ2-2	TGTGCCAGCAGCGTAAAGGGGGCCGGGGAGCTGTTTTTT	CASSVKGAGELFF
.	.	TRBV7-3	TRBJ1-3	TGTGCCAGCAGCTTAACAGGGGGAACTGGAAACACCATATATTTT	CASSLTGGTGNTIYF
few	.	TRBV5-5	TRBJ2-1	TGTGCCAGCAGCGCCCGAGCGGACAGCTCCTACAATGAGCAGTTCTTC	CASSARADSSYNEQFF
.	.	TRBV30	TRBJ2-7	TGTGCCTGGAGGGCAGAGGGGGGGGCTTACGAGCAGTACTTC	CAWRAEGGAYEQYF
.	TRBD2	TRBV10-1	TRBJ2-2	TGCGCCAGCAGTGACCTTAGCGGGGGGTCGTACACCGGGGAGCTGTTTTTT	CASSDLSGGSYTGELFF
.	TRBD1	TRBV19	TRBJ1-5	TGTGCCAGTAGTCCCTTGACAGGGGGCGGTCAGCCCCAGCATTTT	CASSPLTGGGQPQHF
.	TRBD1	TRBV5-1	TRBJ2-3	TGCGCCAGCAGCTTGGAGGGGGCCTCTGATAGTACAGATACGCAGTATTTT	CASSLEGASDSTDTQYF
.	.	TRBV9	TRBJ1-2	TGTGCCAGCAGCCCTAAGAGGACAGAAAACTATGGCTACACCTTC	CASSPKRTENYGYTF
.	TRBD2	TRBV6-6	TRBJ2-1	TGTGCCAGCAGTTTAGCGGGGGGCCAGGGGAATGAGCAGTTCTTC	CASSLAGGQGNEQFF
once	.	TRBV18	TRBJ2-5	TGTGCCAGCTCGGCGTCGACGGGGCAAGAGACCCAGTACTTC	CASSASTGQETQYF
.	TRBD2	TRBV5-6	TRBJ2-3	TGTGCCAGCGCCCAATCCGGGACTAGAAGCACAGATACGCAGTATTTT	CASAQSGTRSTDTQYF
.	.	TRBV20-1	TRBJ2-1	TGCAGTGCTACGTCCCCCAATGAGCAGTTCTTC	CSATSPNEQFF
.	TRBD1	TRBV19	TRBJ2-1	TGTGCCAGTAGTACCGGACAGGGGGTCTATGAGCAGTTCTTC	CASSTGQGVYEQFF
once	.	TRBV28	TRBJ2-6	TGTGCTAGCGGAGGGGCCTCTGGGGCCAACGTCCTGACTTTC	CASGGASGANVLTF
.	.	TRBV7-3	TRBJ2-4	TGTGCCAGCAGCTTAAATCCAGGGCTGGGTTACATTCAGTACTTC	CASSLNPGLGYIQYF
.	TRBD2	TRBV27	TRBJ2-3	TGTGCCAGCAGTTCCAGGGGACTAGCGGGACTCACAGATACGCAGTATTTT	CASSSRGLAGLTDTQYF
few	TRBD1	TRBV7-2	TRBJ1-6	TGTGCCAGCAGCCAAGCAGGGGGCGTGAATTCACCCCTCCACTTT	CASSQAGGVNSPLHF
.	TRBD2	TRBV9	TRBJ2-3	TGTGCCAGCAGCTCGGGGCTAGCGGGGTTAGATACGCAGTATTTT	CASSSGLAGLDTQYF
.	TRBD1	TRBV7-2	TRBJ1-2	TGTGCCAGCAGCTCGGGACAGGGCAGGCATGGCTACACCTTC	CASSSGQGRHGYTF
.	TRBD1	TRBV11-1	TRBJ2-7	TGTGCCAGCAGCTCGGACAGGGGTTACGAGCAGTACTTC	CASSSDRGYEQYF
.	.	TRBV19	TRBJ2-6	TGTGCCAGTAGTATCCCCCTCTCTGGGGCCAACGTCCTGACTTTC	CASSIPLSGANVLTF